The entry that follows covers one T cell receptor (beta chain) sequence. What it binds is not known. Using immunoSEQ multiplex PCR, the repertoire was profiled, and TCRdb retains in-frame clones only, with some absent. The table lists a few hundred thousand clones, 80% to 95% of them singletons. This sample was included in a study of T cell responses to AZD1222 COVID-19 vaccine. Across the whole study: Second-dose intervals near 4 or 12 weeks were combined. Study-wide results and caveats: In a largely white British group with more females than males, clonal diversity was possibly underestimated. Without day 14 samples, only post-peak T cell repertoires were studied.

The origin of this receptor is an adult in good health. Sequenced here: peripheral blood, sampled on day 0 of AZD1222 vaccination.

CDR3 sequence (DNA): TGTGCCAGCAGTTCTAAGCTCTACGAGCAGTACTTC. Its translation: CASSSKLYEQYF. V is TRBV6-2 or TRBV6-3 and J is TRBJ2-7; D is unresolved. CDR1 MNHEY and CDR2 SVGEGT come from the germline V gene. Trimming shortened V by 4 bases and J by 3 bases, and 7 bases separated the two germline ends. The CDR3 covers 12 residues.